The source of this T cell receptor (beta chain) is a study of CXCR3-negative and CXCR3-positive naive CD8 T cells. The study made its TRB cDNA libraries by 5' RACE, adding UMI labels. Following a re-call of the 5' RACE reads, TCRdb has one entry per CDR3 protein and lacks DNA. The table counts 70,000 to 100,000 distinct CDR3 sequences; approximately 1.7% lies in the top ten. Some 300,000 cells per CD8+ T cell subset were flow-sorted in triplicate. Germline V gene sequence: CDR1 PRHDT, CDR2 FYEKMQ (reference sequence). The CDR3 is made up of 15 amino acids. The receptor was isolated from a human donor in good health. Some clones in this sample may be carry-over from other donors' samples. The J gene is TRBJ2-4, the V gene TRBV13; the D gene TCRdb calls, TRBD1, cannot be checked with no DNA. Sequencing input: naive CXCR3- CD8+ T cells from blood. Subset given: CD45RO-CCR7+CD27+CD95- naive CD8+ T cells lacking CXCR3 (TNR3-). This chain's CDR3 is CASSLGRDRGDIQYF.